Listed below are T cell receptor beta chains from one sample, sequenced in a study of blood T cells in healthy people across ages. TCRdb reanalysed the 5' RACE reads using MiXCR and keeps one entry per CDR3 protein. This sample has about 1.4 million distinct CDR3 sequences, with around 59% found just once. Sequencing was done on a sample of blood. All receptors come from a man between 18 and 35 years old in good health. The CDR3 runs from the conserved cysteine through the conserved F or W. Clone size, where shown, is once, few, many, or a class for clones that have expanded.

CASATDSDGYTF | few | TRBJ1-2 | TRBV28
CASSLQWSVEGSYEQYF | - | TRBJ2-7 | TRBV11-2
CASGLRADTQYF | many | TRBJ2-3 | TRBV12-5
CSASGSGSEETQYF | many | TRBJ2-5 | TRBV20-1
CASGPRMGQYGYTF | - | TRBJ1-2 | TRBV4-1
CASSLVVGAEAFF | once | TRBJ1-1 | TRBV11-2
CSARRTGASLAGTEAFF | once | TRBJ1-1 | TRBV20-1
CASSGGRGHEQYF | - | TRBJ2-7 | TRBV2
CASSSIHPRQTYEQYF | - | TRBJ2-7 | TRBV28
CASSSYSGGSGSPLHF | once | TRBJ1-6 | TRBV11-2
CSARVREPYTDTQYF | - | TRBJ2-3 | TRBV20-1
CASSSGTSDTDTQYF | - | TRBJ2-3 | TRBV7-8
CAWESYTGFGEQYF | - | TRBJ2-7 | TRBV30
CASQGTPNTGELFF | few | TRBJ2-2 | TRBV13
CTRRVNTEAFF | - | TRBJ1-1 | TRBV20-1
CASSLEGGGEYF | - | TRBJ2-3 | TRBV11-2
CASSWGQGEGTGELFF | once | TRBJ2-2 | TRBV7-2
CSGTQGTYEQFF | - | TRBJ2-1 | TRBV29-1
CASRRASGGDTQYF | many | TRBJ2-3 | TRBV7-9
CASSSRGQETQYF | many | TRBJ2-5 | TRBV7-8
CASSQTVRGLHEQYF | - | TRBJ2-7 | TRBV5-6
CASSRSWGGQETQYF | few | TRBJ2-5 | TRBV5-5
CASMLPAAGGSSWEQFF | - | TRBJ2-1 | TRBV6-6
CASSAINTDTQYF | few | TRBJ2-3 | TRBV9
CSASGGQKNTEAFF | - | TRBJ1-1 | TRBV20-1